These 28 T cell receptor beta chains were sequenced from one sample in a study of control samples from healthy donors and cancer patients. Using immunoSEQ multiplex PCR, the repertoire was profiled, and TCRdb retains in-frame clones only, with some absent. The sample includes about 190,000 clones, 85% to 95% of them seen just once. The specimen was blood. The origin of the receptors is a man between 18 and 29 years old in good health.

The chain is built from TRBV18 and TRBJ1-2; D is unclear. The CDR3 sequence is 14 residues long. V was pared by 4 bases and J by 4 bases, with 13 bases between. The germline CDR1 and CDR2 sequences are KGHSH and LQKENI. Written as DNA, the CDR3 is TGTGCCAGCTCACAATCCGGACTCCCCTATGGCTACACCTTC. Encoded protein: CASSQSGLPYGYTF.

This rearrangement joins TRBV24-1 to TRBJ2-2; no definite D call. Germline lookup yields CDR1 KGHDR and CDR2 SFDVKD. Trimming stripped 3 bases from V and 1 base from J, with 14 bases between. The CDR3 totals 17 residues. CDR3 in amino acids: CATSDPDGKLNTGELFF. The DNA for the CDR3 is TGTGCCACCAGTGATCCGGACGGAAAACTGAACACCGGGGAGCTGTTTTTT.

The chain employs TRBV12-3 or TRBV12-4 and TRBJ2-1, with D possibly called TRBD1 or TRBD2 (5 bases each). The CDR3 sequence is 12 residues long. Trimming stripped 1 base from V and 10 bases from J, with 8 bases between. The CDR3 is CASSLEWGEQFF. The CDR3, as DNA: TGTGCCAGCAGTTTAGAGTGGGGGGAGCAGTTCTTC.

The chain has TRBV6-2 or TRBV6-3 and TRBJ2-1, with 7 nucleotides matching TRBD1. This CDR3 is built from 16 residues. V lost 5 bases and J lost 3; bases outside the gene matches: 10. Germline loops: CDR1 MNHEY, CDR2 SVGEGT. The CDR3 DNA is TGTGCCAGCAGTCGCCTCAGGGGGTATAGCTACAATGAGCAGTTCTTC. Amino acids: CASSRLRGYSYNEQFF.

The CDR3: CASSAGGLNEKLFF. CDR3 sequence (DNA): TGTGCCAGCAGCGCAGGGGGTCTTAATGAAAAACTGTTTTTT. V is TRBV2 and J is TRBJ1-4; 7 nucleotides line up with TRBD1. The CDR3 is 14 amino acids. Germline V gene data show CDR1 as SNHLY and CDR2 as FYNNEI. J was trimmed by 4 bases and V by 6 bases; bases with no gene match: 5.

The genes are TRBV3-1 (or the pseudogene TRBV3-2) and TRBJ1-4; weak D call: TRBD1 (6 bases). The V gene's germline CDR1 is LGHDT and CDR2 YNNKEL (reference sequence). Trimming left V 4 bases short and J 7 bases short, with 10 bases between. The CDR3 has 13 amino acids. The CDR3 DNA reads TGTGCCAGCAGCCCGACAGGATCTGAAAAACTGTTTTTT. Its translation is CASSPTGSEKLFF.

The rearrangement joins TRBV4-2 to TRBJ1-5; the D is unclear. The CDR3 is 12 residues long. V lost 0 bases and J 4 bases, leaving 1 base between the germline ends. The germline V gene has CDR1 LGHNA and CDR2 YNFKEQ. The CDR3 DNA sequence: TGTGCCAGCAGCCAAGATAATCAGCCCCAGCATTTT. Translation: CASSQDNQPQHF.

This chain joins TRBV15 and TRBJ1-5; 9 bases map to TRBD1. CDR1 and CDR2 (germline): LNHNV, YYDKDF (reference sequence). The length of the CDR3 is 15 residues. V lost 3 bases, J lost 7 bases, and 7 bases stayed unmatched. The DNA of the CDR3 is TGTGCCACCAGCAGGGATAGGACAGGGGAACAGCCCCAGCATTTT. This codes for CATSRDRTGEQPQHF.

The V call is TRBV2, the J call TRBJ1-6; unclear D gene. Germline lookup yields CDR1 SNHLY and CDR2 FYNNEI. The CDR3 contains 12 residues. V shed 6 bases and J shed 3 bases, with 3 bases lying between them. CDR3 amino acids: CASRHYNSPLHF. The CDR3 bases are TGTGCCAGCAGGCACTATAATTCACCCCTCCACTTT.

This chain connects TRBV5-4 to TRBJ2-5; 12 nucleotides align to TRBD1. This CDR3 is 16 amino acids long. The ends lost 4 bases at V and 4 bases at J; junction bases unmatched: 8. The germline V gene has CDR1 SGHNT and CDR2 YYREEE (reference sequence). This CDR3 reads CASSRRDRGQGETQYF. CDR3 nucleotides: TGTGCCAGCAGCCGCCGGGACAGGGGGCAAGGAGAGACCCAGTACTTC.

The chain uses TRBV6-2 or TRBV6-3 and TRBJ1-1; the D is unclear. The CDR3 runs to 12 residues. Trimming pared 4 bases from V and 2 bases from J, leaving 5 bases between. The germline gives CDR1 MNHEY, CDR2 SVGEGT. CDR3 coding DNA: TGTGCCAGCAGTTCGGGAAACACTGAAGCTTTCTTT. It codes for CASSSGNTEAFF.

The rearrangement uses TRBV19 and TRBJ2-2; D unclear. V lost 2 bases, J lost 2 bases, and 9 bases lay in between. The CDR3 is 15 residues long. In germline, CDR1 is LNHDA, CDR2 SQIVND (reference sequence). The CDR3 nucleotides read TGTGCCAGTAGTATATCGTACCTTAACACCGGGGAGCTGTTTTTT. It codes for CASSISYLNTGELFF.

The rearrangement joins TRBV6-6 to TRBJ2-7; no reliable D call. With 6 bases removed from V and 3 bases from J, the gap between germline ends came to 6 bases. The CDR3 covers 11 residues. The germline CDR1 and CDR2 sequences are MNHNY and SVGAGI (reference sequence). The CDR3 is CASSQSYEQYF. The CDR3 DNA is TGTGCCAGCAGCCAGAGCTACGAGCAGTACTTC.

The chain joins TRBV28 to TRBJ1-5; D remains ambiguous. V dropped 2 bases and J dropped 1 base, with 6 bases sitting between them. Germline V lookup: CDR1 MDHEN, CDR2 SYDVKM. This CDR3 region has 14 residues. CDR3 residues: CASSLMGSNQPQHF. CDR3 DNA: TGTGCCAGCAGTTTAATGGGGAGCAATCAGCCCCAGCATTTT.

CDR3: CASSYTEYTQYF. In DNA form, the CDR3 reads TGTGCCAGCAGTTATACCGAATATACGCAGTATTTT. This sequence joins TRBV6-2 or TRBV6-3 and TRBJ2-3; D is unclear. This CDR3 has 12 amino acids. Germline-derived CDR1 and CDR2 are MNHEY and SVGEGT. Trimming removed 3 bases at V and 7 bases at J, with 8 bases between.

CDR3 DNA: TGTGCCAGCAGTCTCCAGGGGGAGGCTAACACTGAAGCTTTCTTT. It is translated as CASSLQGEANTEAFF. The V gene is TRBV6-5, the J gene TRBJ1-1; 7 bases align to TRBD1. V lost 5 bases to trimming and J lost 2 bases; unmatched junction nucleotides: 8. Germline V lookup: CDR1 MNHEY, CDR2 SVGAGI. This CDR3 has 15 amino acids.

The rearrangement links TRBV19 to TRBJ1-2; a weak D match, TRBD1 (5 bases). The V gene's germline CDR1 is LNHDA and CDR2 SQIVND (reference sequence). V lost 6 bases and J 4 bases, leaving 15 bases between the germline ends. This CDR3 is built from 14 residues. DNA of the CDR3: TGTGCCAGTAGATCGACGGGGCCGAGCTATGGCTACACCTTC. Its protein product is CASRSTGPSYGYTF.

This chain links TRBV7-3 with TRBJ1-1; 7 bases are a match to TRBD1. V was clipped by 5 bases and J by 7 bases; unmatched bases: 10. CDR3 length equals 14 residues. CDR1 and CDR2 from the germline V gene are SGHTA and FQGTGA. In DNA form, the CDR3 reads TGTGCCAGCAGCAAGGATCGGACAGGCAATGAAGCTTTCTTT. It yields the protein CASSKDRTGNEAFF.

The chain has TRBV5-4 and TRBJ2-3; 7 nucleotides align to TRBD1. The CDR3 has 14 amino acids. Trimming cost V 2 bases and J 4 bases; bases outside gene matches: 4. CDR1 and CDR2 (germline): SGHNT, YYREEE (reference sequence). The CDR3 DNA is TGTGCCAGCAGCTTAAAAACAGGGGCAGATACGCAGTATTTT. This translates into CASSLKTGADTQYF.

The chain couples TRBV2 to TRBJ1-2; a weak D match, TRBD1 (6 bases). CDR3 length: 14 residues. Looked up from germline, CDR1 is SNHLY and CDR2 is FYNNEI. V gave up 6 bases and J gave up 1 base, with 12 bases separating them. CDR3 residues: CASRGQLINYGYTF. The CDR3 coding sequence is TGTGCCAGCAGAGGACAGCTGATTAACTATGGCTACACCTTC.

Only one count was recorded for this clone. The chain is built from TRBV24-1 and TRBJ2-7; no firm D call. V was shortened by 4 bases and J by 3 bases, with 9 bases between the two germline ends. Germline lookup yields CDR1 KGHDR and CDR2 SFDVKD. The CDR3 has 13 amino acids. CDR3 loop: CATSDRASYEQYF. In DNA, the CDR3 is TGTGCCACCAGTGACCGCGCGAGCTACGAGCAGTACTTC.

The chain recombines TRBV4-1 with TRBJ1-2, with D perhaps TRBD1 (6 bases). V shed 0 bases and J shed 4 bases, with 18 bases lying between them. Germline CDR1 is MGHRA and CDR2 is YSYEKL. The CDR3 extends over 17 amino acids. CDR3 in amino acids: CASSQDPRGGGGYGYTF. The CDR3 DNA is TGCGCCAGCAGCCAAGATCCCCGGGGCGGGGGCGGCTATGGCTACACCTTC.

This sequence joins TRBV28 and TRBJ1-3; D perhaps matches TRBD1 (5 bases). This CDR3 comprises 13 residues. Per germline, CDR1 MDHEN and CDR2 SYDVKM. V dropped 6 bases and J dropped 4 bases, with 10 bases sitting between them. The CDR3: CASSFGTGNTIYF. DNA for the CDR3: TGTGCCAGCAGCTTTGGGACGGGAAACACCATATATTTT.

This clone has a handful of counts. The rearrangement joins TRBV14 to TRBJ2-1; possibly TRBD1 for D (5 bases). This CDR3 has 16 residues. Trimming took 3 bases from V and 0 from J, leaving 12 bases between them. Germline V gene sequence: CDR1 SGHDN, CDR2 FVKESK. CDR3 coding DNA: TGTGCCAGCAGCCAGTTGGGGCAGGGCTCCTACAATGAGCAGTTCTTC. The encoded protein is CASSQLGQGSYNEQFF.

This rearrangement joins TRBV27 to TRBJ1-2; D uncertain. The CDR3 extends over 15 amino acids. Germline V CDR1 and CDR2: MNHEY, SMNVEV (reference sequence). V shed 2 bases and J shed 0 bases, with 10 bases lying between them. CDR3 amino acids: CASSLMGRANYGYTF. In DNA, the CDR3 is TGTGCCAGCAGTTTAATGGGCCGAGCTAACTATGGCTACACCTTC.

The chain links TRBV27 to TRBJ1-2; tentatively, D is TRBD1 (5 bases). CDR1 MNHEY and CDR2 SMNVEV come from the germline V gene (reference sequence). V was cut by 2 bases and J by 8 bases, with 15 bases left in between. This CDR3 spans 14 amino acids. The CDR3 protein is CASSLERTGGGYTF. The CDR3 DNA follows: TGTGCCAGCAGTTTAGAGCGGACGGGGGGAGGCTACACCTTC.

The J gene is TRBJ1-2, the V gene TRBV3-1 (or the pseudogene TRBV3-2), with unresolved D. V dropped 1 base and J dropped 6 bases, with 9 bases sitting between them. This CDR3 is 13 amino acids long. Germline V lookup: CDR1 LGHDT, CDR2 YNNKEL (reference sequence). CDR3 residues: CASSQGAGNGYTF. The CDR3 DNA sequence: TGTGCCAGCAGCCAAGGGGCGGGTAATGGCTACACCTTC.

The chain combines TRBV5-1 with TRBJ2-5; no clear D gene. V shed 4 bases and J shed 5 bases, with 18 bases lying between them. There are 15 residues in the CDR3. CDR1 and CDR2 from the germline V gene are SGHRS and YFSETQ. The CDR3 sequence: CASSPGGSWWETQYF. In nucleotides, the CDR3 is TGCGCCAGCAGCCCTGGCGGCAGTTGGTGGGAGACCCAGTACTTC.